These 13 T cell receptor beta chains were all obtained from the same sample, sequenced in a study of Graves' ophthalmopathy and Graves' hyperthyroidism. RNA transcripts yielded amplified TCR beta CDR3 regions. HTBI-primed RT-PCR formed the first round, and a multiplex PCR formed the second. From the multiplex PCR reads, TCRdb called clonotypes with MiXCR, one entry per CDR3 protein. The repertoire holds 620,000 or so distinct CDR3 sequences, about a fifth seen once, with approximately 7.7% in the top ten. The sequencing sample was made of peripheral blood. These TCRs come from a woman aged 18-30 years with stable Graves' hyperthyroidism. Some clones in this sample may be carry-over from other donors' samples.

This clonotype occurred many times. The V gene is TRBV4-2, the J gene TRBJ1-2; 9 bases agree with TRBD1. This CDR3 contains 15 residues. Per germline, CDR1 LGHNA and CDR2 YNFKEQ. V gave up 0 bases and J gave up 6 bases; unmatched junction bases: 5. This CDR3 reads CASSQDGGQGDGYTF. The CDR3, as DNA: TGTGCCAGCAGCCAAGATGGGGGACAGGGAGATGGCTACACCTTC.

The CDR3 bases are TGTGCCAGCAGCGCGGCAACAGGGACCTACGAGCAGTACTTC. Translation: CASSAATGTYEQYF. The rearrangement links TRBV7-3 to TRBJ2-7; TRBD1 might be the D (6 bases). Between the trimmed V and J ends, which lost 5 bases and 2 bases, there was a span of 13 bases. In germline, CDR1 is SGHTA, CDR2 FQGTGA. This CDR3 contains 14 residues.

This clonotype was observed at least ten times. The chain recombines TRBV28 with TRBJ2-7, with D tentatively TRBD2 (6 bases). V shed 5 bases and J shed 0 bases, with 14 bases lying between them. The CDR3 extends over 15 amino acids. Germline CDR1 MDHEN, CDR2 SYDVKM. CDR3 residues: CASSALAANSYEQYF. CDR3 bases: TGTGCCAGCAGTGCATTAGCGGCAAACTCCTACGAGCAGTACTTC.

The J gene is TRBJ1-6, the V gene TRBV6-5; no reliable D call. V lost 3 bases and J lost 5, with 8 bases in between. The V gene's germline CDR1 is MNHEY and CDR2 SVGAGI. The CDR3 length is 14 residues. The CDR3 region has the DNA TGTGCCAGCAGTTATTATCAGAATAATTCACCCCTCCACTTT. Amino acids: CASSYYQNNSPLHF.

This clonotype was counted ten times or more. J is TRBJ2-7 and V is TRBV7-2; D remains unclear. Germline V gene sequence: CDR1 SGHTA, CDR2 FQGNSA. The CDR3 runs to 14 residues. Trimming pared 5 bases from V and 4 bases from J, leaving 15 bases between. The CDR3 is CASSPDPPPYEQYF. The CDR3 region has the DNA TGTGCCAGCAGCCCGGACCCCCCCCCATACGAGCAGTACTTC.

This clonotype came up many times. This chain connects TRBV12-3 or TRBV12-4 to TRBJ2-2; unclear D gene. This CDR3 region has 15 residues. V lost 1 base, J lost 7 bases, and 13 bases lay in between. The CDR3 spells CASSLGHERFGELFF. The CDR3 DNA reads as TGTGCCAGCAGTTTAGGGCACGAACGATTCGGGGAGCTGTTTTTT.

J is TRBJ2-2 and V is TRBV11-1; 13 nucleotides line up with TRBD2. Trimming removed 5 bases from V and 4 bases from J; junction bases left unmatched: 4. CDR1 is SGHAT, CDR2 FQDESV, per germline (reference sequence). The CDR3 totals 16 residues. DNA for the CDR3: TGTGCCAGCAGCCCGGGACTAGCGGGGTTCACCGGGGAGCTGTTTTTT. Amino acids: CASSPGLAGFTGELFF.

This clonotype was detected ten times or more. The chain joins TRBV20-1 to TRBJ2-5, with 7 positions matching TRBD1. CDR3 length: 16 amino acids. The germline gives CDR1 DFQATT, CDR2 SNEGSKA (reference sequence). Losses at the gene ends were 6 bases for V and 2 bases for J; bases not matched to a gene: 15. The CDR3 region is CSAPAPGQLFQETQYF. The CDR3 DNA follows: TGCAGTGCACCTGCCCCGGGACAGCTTTTTCAAGAGACCCAGTACTTC.

The table lists this clonotype with many counts. CDR3 DNA sequence: TGTGCCAGCAGCTTAATCCCGCCCTACGAGCAGTACTTC. Translated: CASSLIPPYEQYF. The chain is built from TRBV11-2 and TRBJ2-7; D not certain. The CDR3 loop spans 13 amino acids. Trimming shortened V by 2 bases and J by 2 bases, and 7 bases separated the two germline ends. The germline gives CDR1 SGHAT, CDR2 FQNNGV. The full variable domain, in which reference TRBV11-2 and TRBJ2-7 provide the parts outside the CDR3, is EAGVAQSPRYKIIEKRQSVAFWCNPISGHATLYWYQQILGQGPKLLIQFQNNGVVDDSQLPKDRFSAERLKGVDSTLKIQPAKLEDSAVYLCASSLIPPYEQYFGPGTRLTVT.

This clonotype was observed many times. The chain employs TRBV20-1 and TRBJ2-5, with TRBD2 identical over 9 bases. Germline V CDR1 and CDR2: DFQATT, SNEGSKA (reference sequence). Germline trimming cut 1 base from V and 2 bases from J; bases unmatched to any gene: 2. The CDR3 runs to 14 residues. The CDR3: CSARGTSVQETQYF. The CDR3 nucleotides are TGCAGTGCTAGAGGGACTAGCGTTCAAGAGACCCAGTACTTC.

With regard to this clonotype: A much larger clone lies a single base off, so this may be a read error. The rearrangement links TRBV5-8 to TRBJ1-2; perhaps TRBD1 as D (5 bases). Germline CDR1 SGHTS, CDR2 YDEGEE. The CDR3 is 11 residues long. The CDR3 bases are TGTGCCAACAGCTTGGGGTCAGGGAGCACCTTC. This codes for CANSLGSGSTF.

The rearrangement uses TRBV20-1 and TRBJ1-6; D is uncertain. CDR1 is DFQATT and CDR2 is SNEGSKA in the germline V gene (reference sequence). V was clipped by 6 bases and J by 7 bases, with 13 bases between them. The CDR3 consists of 13 residues. The CDR3 loop is CSAIIGQNSPLHF. CDR3 sequence (DNA): TGCAGTGCAATCATAGGCCAAAATTCACCCCTCCACTTT.

There are many counts of this clonotype. V gene TRBV5-1 combines with J gene TRBJ2-7; D not resolved. From germline, CDR1 is SGHRS and CDR2 YFSETQ. This CDR3 comprises 16 residues. Trimming took off 1 base at V and 5 bases at J, with 19 bases between the two ends. The CDR3 sequence is CASSLRSTVPMDEQYF. The CDR3 DNA reads as TGCGCCAGCAGCTTGCGTTCCACAGTTCCAATGGACGAGCAGTACTTC.